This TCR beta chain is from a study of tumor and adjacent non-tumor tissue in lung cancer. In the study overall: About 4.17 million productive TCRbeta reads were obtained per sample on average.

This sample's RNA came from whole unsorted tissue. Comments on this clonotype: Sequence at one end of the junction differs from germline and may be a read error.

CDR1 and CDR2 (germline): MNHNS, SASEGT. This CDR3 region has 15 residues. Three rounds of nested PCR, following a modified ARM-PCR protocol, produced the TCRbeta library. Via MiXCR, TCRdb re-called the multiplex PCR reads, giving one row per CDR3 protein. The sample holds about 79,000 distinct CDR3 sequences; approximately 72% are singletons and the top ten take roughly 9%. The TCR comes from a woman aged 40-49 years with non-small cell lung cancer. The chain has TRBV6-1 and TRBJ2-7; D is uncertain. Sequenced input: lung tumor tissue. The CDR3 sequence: CASSEATVSWDEQYF. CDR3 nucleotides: TGTGCCAGTAGTGAAGCTACTGTTTCTTGGGATGAGCAGTACTTC.